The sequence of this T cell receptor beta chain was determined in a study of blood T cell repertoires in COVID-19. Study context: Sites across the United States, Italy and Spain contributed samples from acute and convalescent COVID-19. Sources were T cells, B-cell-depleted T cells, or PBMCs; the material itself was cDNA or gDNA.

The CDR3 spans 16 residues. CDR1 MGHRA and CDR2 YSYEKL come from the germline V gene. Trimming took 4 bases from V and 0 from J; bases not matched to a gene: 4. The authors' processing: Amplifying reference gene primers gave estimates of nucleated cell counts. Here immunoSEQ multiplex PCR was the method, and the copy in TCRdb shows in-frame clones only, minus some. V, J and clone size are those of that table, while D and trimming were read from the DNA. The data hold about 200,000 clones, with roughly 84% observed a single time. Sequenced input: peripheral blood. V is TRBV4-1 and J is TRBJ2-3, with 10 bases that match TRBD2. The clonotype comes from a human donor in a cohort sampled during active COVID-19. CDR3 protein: CASSRGTSDSTDTQYF. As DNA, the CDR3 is TGCGCCAGCAGCCGCGGGACTAGCGATAGCACAGATACGCAGTATTTT.